This is a list of T cell receptor beta chains from one sample in a study of blood T cell repertoires in COVID-19. The assay was immunoSEQ multiplex PCR, and TCRdb's table has in-frame clones only and misses some. The table includes roughly 230,000 clones, roughly four fifths detected once. Sequencing was done on a sample of PBMCs or T cells enriched from blood (not recorded which). All receptors derive from a man aged 45-65 years who had recovered from COVID-19. Both conserved end residues are part of each CDR3. The D gene is left open where the match is weak. Clone size is shown for a subset of rows, as once, few, many or a class of expanded clone.

j_gene | v_gene | len | abundance | d_gene | CDR3nt | CDR3aa
TRBJ1-1 | TRBV6-5 | 16 | - | TRBD1 | TGTGCCAGCAGTTCCCCGAGGAAACAGGGGGGAACTGAAGCTTTCTTT | CASSSPRKQGGTEAFF
TRBJ1-5 | TRBV2 | 14 | - | - | TGTGCCAGCAGCGAGCCTTATAGCAATCAGCCCCAGCATTTT | CASSEPYSNQPQHF
TRBJ2-7 | TRBV19 | 14 | - | TRBD1 | TGTGCCAGTAGTATCGGGGACAGATCCTACGAGCAGTACTTC | CASSIGDRSYEQYF
TRBJ1-2 | TRBV27 | 15 | - | - | TGTGCCAGCAGCGCTACCTCAGGGCGAAACTATGGCTACACCTTC | CASSATSGRNYGYTF
TRBJ1-5 | TRBV6-2/TRBV6-3 | 14 | - | - | TGTGCCAGCAGTTTCTTCAGGGAGGGCCAGCCCCAGCATTTT | CASSFFREGQPQHF
TRBJ1-3 | TRBV30 | 13 | - | - | TGTGCCTGGCTCCCGGGCTCTGGAAACACCATATATTTT | CAWLPGSGNTIYF
TRBJ2-5 | TRBV6-5 | 16 | - | TRBD1 | TGTGCCAGCAGTTCGGCCGGGACAGGGGCGGGGGAGACCCAGTACTTC | CASSSAGTGAGETQYF
TRBJ1-1 | TRBV5-6 | 13 | - | TRBD1 | TGTGCCAGCAGCTTGATGGCAGGGGGCGAAGCTTTCTTT | CASSLMAGGEAFF
TRBJ1-5 | TRBV6-5 | 15 | once | - | TGTGCCAGCAGCGGGGGGCAGACAAGCAATCAGCCCCAGCATTTT | CASSGGQTSNQPQHF
TRBJ2-7 | TRBV7-9 | 13 | - | - | TGTGCCAGCAGCTTAGGGACTTACTACGAGCAGTACTTC | CASSLGTYYEQYF
TRBJ1-5 | TRBV19 | 15 | - | TRBD1 | TGTGCCAGTAGTAATCGAGGACAGGGGGCGCGGGGCCAGCATTTT | CASSNRGQGARGQHF
TRBJ2-5 | TRBV9 | 17 | - | TRBD1 | TGTGCCAGCAGCGTAGAGGGAGGGACAGGGTACCAAGAGACCCAGTACTTC | CASSVEGGTGYQETQYF
TRBJ1-6 | TRBV27 | 14 | - | - | TGTGCCAGCGGGCATAGCTCCTATAATTCACCCCTCCACTTT | CASGHSSYNSPLHF
TRBJ1-4 | TRBV7-9 | 16 | few | TRBD1 | TGTGCCAGCAGCTTAATTAGTGGGACAGCAAATGAAAAACTGTTTTTT | CASSLISGTANEKLFF
TRBJ1-5 | TRBV10-1 | 16 | once | - | TGCGCCAGCAGCAAAGGACAGAGGGGAAGCAATCAGCCCCAGCATTTT | CASSKGQRGSNQPQHF
TRBJ1-2 | TRBV5-1 | 16 | many | - | TGCGCCAGCAGCTTGGAGGTGGGGCGGAATAACTATGGCTACACCTTC | CASSLEVGRNNYGYTF
TRBJ2-7 | TRBV11-3 | 15 | once | - | TGTGCCAGCAGCTTACCGAACACACAGGTGGACGAGCAGTACTTC | CASSLPNTQVDEQYF
TRBJ1-4 | TRBV9 | 19 | - | - | TGTGCCAGCAGCGTAGATGGGACATTTGGCTTCAGGACTAATGAAAAACTGTTTTTT | CASSVDGTFGFRTNEKLFF
TRBJ2-1 | TRBV6-5 | 15 | - | - | TGTGCCAGCAGTTACACCGCCATTGTAAATAGTGAGCAGTTCTTC | CASSYTAIVNSEQFF
TRBJ2-1 | TRBV24-1 | 13 | - | - | TGTGCCACCAGTACCTACAGGGACAATGAGCAGTTCTTC | CATSTYRDNEQFF
TRBJ1-2 | TRBV19 | 17 | - | - | TGTGCCAGTAGTACTCTCCAGGAGGGACCTACTAACTATGGCTACACCTTC | CASSTLQEGPTNYGYTF
TRBJ1-2 | TRBV7-2 | 13 | - | TRBD1 | TGTGCCAGCAGCTCGGACAGGGGCCATGGCTACACCTTC | CASSSDRGHGYTF
TRBJ2-7 | TRBV28 | 12 | - | - | TGTGCCAGCAGTTCAGGGCTAGTCGAGCAGTACTTC | CASSSGLVEQYF
TRBJ1-2 | TRBV11-3 | 15 | - | - | TGTGCCAGCAGTTCGGGACATTCCTGTACGGGGGGCTACACCTTC | CASSSGHSCTGGYTF
TRBJ1-4 | TRBV6-2/TRBV6-3 | 13 | - | - | TGTGCCAGCAGTGGGTCGGGTAATGAAAAACTGTTTTTT | CASSGSGNEKLFF
TRBJ2-1 | TRBV25-1 | 14 | - | TRBD1 | TGTGCCAGCAGCAGGGGGATCTCCTACAATGAGCAGTTCTTC | CASSRGISYNEQFF
TRBJ2-7 | TRBV6-5 | 15 | - | TRBD1 | TGTGCCAGCAGCCGACTGATAGGGGGCTACAACGAGCAGTACTTC | CASSRLIGGYNEQYF
TRBJ2-7 | TRBV5-1 | 13 | - | - | TGCGCCAGCACCCGAGACTCCTTTTACGAGCAGTACTTC | CASTRDSFYEQYF
TRBJ2-7 | TRBV7-9 | 14 | - | - | TGTGCCAGCAGCTTGGAGGGCCCAAGGTACGAGCAGTACTTC | CASSLEGPRYEQYF
TRBJ1-2 | TRBV29-1 | 13 | few | TRBD1 | TGCAGCGCCCCCACAGGGGCAGGCTATGGCTACACCTTC | CSAPTGAGYGYTF
TRBJ2-1 | TRBV6-6 | 14 | - | TRBD2 | TGTGCCAGCAGTTACTTCGGGACTAGCACTGAGCAGTTCTTC | CASSYFGTSTEQFF
TRBJ2-2 | TRBV10-3 | 19 | - | TRBD2 | TGTGCCATCAGTGACGAGTCTGGGGGACTAGCCGGTAGGACCGGGGAGCTGTTTTTT | CAISDESGGLAGRTGELFF
TRBJ2-2 | TRBV10-3 | 16 | - | TRBD2 | TGTGCCATCAGTGAGTCTCTAGCGGGAGCTGGCGGGGAGCTGTTTTTT | CAISESLAGAGGELFF
TRBJ2-1 | TRBV28 | 16 | - | TRBD2 | TGTGCCAGCAGTATTACTAGCGGAACGTCCTACAATGAGCAGTTCTTC | CASSITSGTSYNEQFF
TRBJ2-7 | TRBV5-8 | 13 | - | TRBD1 | TGTGCCAGCAGAGGACAGGGTCACTACGAGCAGTACTTC | CASRGQGHYEQYF
TRBJ2-5 | TRBV27 | 14 | once | TRBD1 | TGTGCCAGCAGTATGGCAGGGGGCCAAGAGACCCAGTACTTC | CASSMAGGQETQYF
TRBJ1-2 | TRBV9 | 15 | - | TRBD1 | TGTGCCAGCAGCGGGGACAGTCGGCCTAGCTATGGCTACACCTTC | CASSGDSRPSYGYTF